This section outlines one T cell receptor beta chain sequence together with its context. This sample is drawn from a study of early T cells in non-severe SARS-CoV-2 infection. The V gene lost 2 bases and the J gene lost 3 bases, with 5 bases spanning the gap. The CDR3 sequence is 12 residues long. CDR1 is SQVTM and CDR2 is ANQGSEA in the germline V gene. TCRdb re-called the 5' RACE reads through MiXCR, storing one row per CDR3 protein. Of tens of thousands of distinct CDR3 sequences in the sample, approximately 12% are singletons; the top ten hold roughly 4.2%. The clonotype was recovered from an adult who was a healthcare worker with PCR-confirmed SARS-CoV-2 infection or an uninfected control (not recorded which). Sequencing used whole blood. The V and J genes are TRBV29-1 and TRBJ1-3; D gene unclear. DNA of the CDR3: TGCAGCGTTGAATCCAATGGAAACACCATATATTTT. Amino acids: CSVESNGNTIYF.